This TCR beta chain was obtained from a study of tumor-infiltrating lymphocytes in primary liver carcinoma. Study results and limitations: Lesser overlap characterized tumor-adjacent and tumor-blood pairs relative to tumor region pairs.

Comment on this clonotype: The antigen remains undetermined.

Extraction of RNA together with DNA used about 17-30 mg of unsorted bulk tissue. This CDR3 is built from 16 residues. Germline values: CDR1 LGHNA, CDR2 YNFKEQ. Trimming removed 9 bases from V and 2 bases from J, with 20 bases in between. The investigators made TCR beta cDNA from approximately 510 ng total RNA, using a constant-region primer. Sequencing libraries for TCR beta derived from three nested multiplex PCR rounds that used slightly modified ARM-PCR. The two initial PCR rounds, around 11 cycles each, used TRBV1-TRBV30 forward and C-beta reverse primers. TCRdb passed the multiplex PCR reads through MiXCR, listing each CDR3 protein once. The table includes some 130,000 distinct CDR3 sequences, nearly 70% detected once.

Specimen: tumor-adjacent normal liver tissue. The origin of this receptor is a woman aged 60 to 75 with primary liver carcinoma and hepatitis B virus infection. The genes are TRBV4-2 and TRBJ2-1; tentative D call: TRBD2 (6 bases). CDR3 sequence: CASSSFSGNPYNEQFF. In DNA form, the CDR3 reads TGTGCCAGTAGCTCATTTAGCGGAAACCCCTACAATGAGCAGTTCTTC.